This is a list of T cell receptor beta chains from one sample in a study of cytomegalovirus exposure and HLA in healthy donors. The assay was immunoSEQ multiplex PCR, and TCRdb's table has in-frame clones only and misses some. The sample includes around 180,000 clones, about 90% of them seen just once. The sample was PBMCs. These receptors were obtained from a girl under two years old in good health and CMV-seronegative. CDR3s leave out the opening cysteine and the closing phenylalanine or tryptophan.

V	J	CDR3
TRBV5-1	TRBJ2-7	ASSLSAGATYEQY
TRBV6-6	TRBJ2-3	ASSYSQGGPDTQY
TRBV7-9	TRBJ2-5	ASSSSGRAPQETQY
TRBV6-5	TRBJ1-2	ASSRGQGGYGYT
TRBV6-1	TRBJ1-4	ATADRGRTNEKLF
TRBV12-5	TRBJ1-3	ASGLVVTDRFLSGNTIY
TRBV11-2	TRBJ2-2	ASSPIFTEFTGELF
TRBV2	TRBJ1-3	ASSLQSSGNTIY
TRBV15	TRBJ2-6	ATSREGGAYSGANVLT
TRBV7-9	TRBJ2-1	SSSFLGNEQF
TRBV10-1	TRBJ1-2	ASSEGLTYGYT
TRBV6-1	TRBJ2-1	ATSTRGEQF
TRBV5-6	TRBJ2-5	ASSSRDRGGTQY
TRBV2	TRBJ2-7	ASGGQDRGPHEQY
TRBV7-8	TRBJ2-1	ASSLLRYNEQF
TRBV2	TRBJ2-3	ASSAGYRASTDTQY
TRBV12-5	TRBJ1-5	ASGHGQGGQPQH
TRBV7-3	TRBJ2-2	ASSPQGRGTGELF
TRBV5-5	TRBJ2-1	ASSLERGVAYNEQF
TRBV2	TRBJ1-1	ASGTIAGETEAF
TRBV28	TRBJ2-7	ASSLVAGGNYEQY
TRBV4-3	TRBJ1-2	ASRDRGTSGYT
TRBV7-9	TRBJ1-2	SSSLLSRAVSRGGYT
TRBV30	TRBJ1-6	AWEQGGGTSPLH
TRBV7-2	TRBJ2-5	ASSLARRGRETQY
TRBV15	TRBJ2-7	ATSRDQGGREQY
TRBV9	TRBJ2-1	ASSVESGLGHEQF
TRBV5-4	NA	ASSLEASGAYEQY
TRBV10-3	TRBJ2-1	AIRWGDEQF
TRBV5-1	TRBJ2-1	ASSRPGGPYNEQF
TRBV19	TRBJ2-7	ASSRPPGQGIYEQY
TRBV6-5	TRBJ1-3	ASSSQGGNTIY